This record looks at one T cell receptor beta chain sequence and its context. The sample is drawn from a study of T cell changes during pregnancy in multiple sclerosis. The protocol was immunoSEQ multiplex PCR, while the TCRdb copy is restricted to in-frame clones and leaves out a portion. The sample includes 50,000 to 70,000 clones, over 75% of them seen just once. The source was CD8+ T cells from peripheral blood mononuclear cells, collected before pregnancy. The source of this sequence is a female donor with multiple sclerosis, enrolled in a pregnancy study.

DNA for the CDR3: TGTGCCAGTAGTATCCCTGACAGGGGGTTTACCTACGAGCAGTACTTC. Its translation is CASSIPDRGFTYEQYF. J is TRBJ2-7 and V is TRBV19; 9 bases align to TRBD1. J lost 2 bases, V lost 3 bases, and 8 bases had no gene match. The CDR3 has 16 amino acids. Germline lookup yields CDR1 LNHDA and CDR2 SQIVND (reference sequence).